This T cell receptor (beta chain) emerged from a study of blood T cell repertoires in COVID-19. Turning to the study itself: Samples representing acute and convalescent COVID-19 were sourced from the United States, Italy and Spain. In each case, the material was cDNA or gDNA derived from T cells, B-cell-depleted T cells, or PBMCs.

Assay: immunoSEQ multiplex PCR; the TCRdb copy retains only in-frame clones and omits some. Of about 220,000 clones listed, approximately 85% are singletons. Followed over time, Seattle patients had been enrolled while infection was active. This clone was seen more than once but under ten times. This CDR3 comprises 15 residues. Trimming pared 8 bases from V and 0 bases from J, leaving 17 bases between. CDR1 is LGHNA and CDR2 is YNFKEQ in the germline V gene. The clonotype originates from a woman in her sixties or seventies with COVID-19, enrolled during active disease. The sample was peripheral blood. V and J are TRBV4-2 and TRBJ2-7, with D perhaps matching TRBD1 (6 bases). CDR3 nucleotide sequence: TGTGCCAGCGGGACATTCACCGGGACCTCCTACGAGCAGTACTTC. It specifies CASGTFTGTSYEQYF.